This TCR beta chain was captured by sequencing in a study of OX40 agonist ivuxolimab in advanced cancers. Remarks on this clone: The antigen is undetermined.

Measured with immunoSEQ multiplex PCR; TCRdb has only the in-frame clones, and not every one. The sample lists tens of thousands of clones; approximately 90% were seen once. Regarding the study as a whole: CD4+ and CD8+ blood T cells expanded clonally by week 6 at 0.1 to 3.0 mg/kg. Expansion of clones was among the lowest in partial responders at 0.1-3.0 mg/kg. Researchers did not determine the expanded peripheral T cells' antigen specificity. The average count of expanded clones was higher among CD8+ T cells than among CD4+.

Germline CDR1 and CDR2: PRHDT and FYEKMQ (reference sequence). V was pared by 2 bases and J by 7 bases, with 20 bases between. The CDR3 covers 16 residues. The chain employs TRBV13 and TRBJ2-5, with a tentative D call TRBD1 (6 bases). Sequenced material: CD4+ or CD8+ T cells sorted from blood, taken in a trial of the OX40 agonist ivuxolimab. This receptor was identified in an adult with an advanced solid tumor such as melanoma, head and neck, liver or kidney cancer. CDR3 nucleotides: TGTGCCAGCAGCTTATGGGACACCGGAACCGTGGGGACCCAGTACTTC. This encodes CASSLWDTGTVGTQYF.